Listed below are T cell receptor beta chains from one sample, sequenced in a study of blood T cell repertoires in COVID-19. Profiling relied on immunoSEQ multiplex PCR, and the TCRdb table lists in-frame clones only, not all of them. In the table there are around 170,000 clones, about four fifths of which are singletons. Sequencing was carried out using peripheral blood. The receptors come from a man in his sixties or seventies with active or convalescent COVID-19. The CDR3 runs from the conserved cysteine through the conserved F or W. The D gene is left open where the match is weak. Expanded clones are given a class, and other clones once, few, many or no size at all.

cdr3_nt: TGTGCCAGCGGTCTGGACAGGGGGGGAACTGAAGCTTTCTTT; cdr3_aa: CASGLDRGGTEAFF; j_call: TRBJ1-1; d_call: TRBD1; clone_size: NA; v_call: TRBV2
cdr3_nt: TGTGCCAGCTCAAATACTGGTCCAGGGGAAAACACTGAAGCTTTCTTT; cdr3_aa: CASSNTGPGENTEAFF; j_call: TRBJ1-1; d_call: NA; clone_size: NA; v_call: TRBV18
cdr3_nt: TGCGCCAGCAGTGAAAGCGGGGCCGACTACAATGAGCAGTTCTTC; cdr3_aa: CASSESGADYNEQFF; j_call: TRBJ2-1; d_call: TRBD2; clone_size: NA; v_call: TRBV10-1
cdr3_nt: TGTGCCAGCAGCCAAGGAGGACAGGGACGAGCTGAAGCTTTCTTT; cdr3_aa: CASSQGGQGRAEAFF; j_call: TRBJ1-1; d_call: TRBD1; clone_size: NA; v_call: TRBV3-1/TRBV3-2
cdr3_nt: TGTGCCAGCAGCCTCGTACGACAGACTGAAGCTTTCTTT; cdr3_aa: CASSLVRQTEAFF; j_call: TRBJ1-1; d_call: NA; clone_size: NA; v_call: TRBV5-5
cdr3_nt: TGCGCCAGCAGCCACCAGGTCCAACGTGCGGGTCGGCAAGAGACCCAGTACTTC; cdr3_aa: CASSHQVQRAGRQETQYF; j_call: TRBJ2-5; d_call: NA; clone_size: NA; v_call: TRBV5-1
cdr3_nt: TGTGCCAGCAGCGGCCAGACAGGCCCTCTTGGAAACACCATATATTTT; cdr3_aa: CASSGQTGPLGNTIYF; j_call: TRBJ1-3; d_call: NA; clone_size: NA; v_call: TRBV9
cdr3_nt: TGTGCCAGCTCACCACAGAGGGGGCTCAACGAGCAGTACTTC; cdr3_aa: CASSPQRGLNEQYF; j_call: TRBJ2-7; d_call: TRBD1; clone_size: NA; v_call: TRBV18
cdr3_nt: TGTGCCAGCAGCTTAGCGCCGCTAACCTACGAGCAGTACTTC; cdr3_aa: CASSLAPLTYEQYF; j_call: TRBJ2-7; d_call: NA; clone_size: few; v_call: TRBV7-2
cdr3_nt: TGTGCCAGCAGCGTGGGACTTGATGAGACCCAGTACTTC; cdr3_aa: CASSVGLDETQYF; j_call: TRBJ2-5; d_call: NA; clone_size: few; v_call: TRBV11-3
cdr3_nt: TGTGCCTGGAGTCTCCTGGACAGGGGGCTTGGCTACACCTTC; cdr3_aa: CAWSLLDRGLGYTF; j_call: TRBJ1-2; d_call: TRBD1; clone_size: NA; v_call: TRBV30
cdr3_nt: TGCGCCAGCAGCTACCCTCGGGAGGGGGCTGGAGGCTACACCTTC; cdr3_aa: CASSYPREGAGGYTF; j_call: TRBJ1-2; d_call: TRBD1; clone_size: many; v_call: TRBV5-1
cdr3_nt: TGTGCCAGCAGCTTTGGGGGGGGTCAAGAGACCCAGTACTTC; cdr3_aa: CASSFGGGQETQYF; j_call: TRBJ2-5; d_call: TRBD2; clone_size: NA; v_call: TRBV11-2
cdr3_nt: TGCGCCAGCAAAGTAGGACAGGCTAACTATGGCTACACCTTC; cdr3_aa: CASKVGQANYGYTF; j_call: TRBJ1-2; d_call: TRBD1; clone_size: few; v_call: TRBV5-1
cdr3_nt: TGCGCCAGCAGTGAGCCGGGGACTTATGGCTACACCTTC; cdr3_aa: CASSEPGTYGYTF; j_call: TRBJ1-2; d_call: NA; clone_size: NA; v_call: TRBV10-2
cdr3_nt: TGTGCCAGCAGTTTACGGGTGCCTGGACAGACTAATGAAAAACTGTTTTTT; cdr3_aa: CASSLRVPGQTNEKLFF; j_call: TRBJ1-4; d_call: NA; clone_size: few; v_call: TRBV27
cdr3_nt: TGTGCCAGCAGCTTGAGGCTGGGCCGGCTGAACAATGAGCAGTTCTTC; cdr3_aa: CASSLRLGRLNNEQFF; j_call: TRBJ2-1; d_call: NA; clone_size: NA; v_call: TRBV5-4
cdr3_nt: TGTGCCAGCAGTCGAGGGACAGGGGCCTACAATGAGCAGTTCTTC; cdr3_aa: CASSRGTGAYNEQFF; j_call: TRBJ2-1; d_call: TRBD1; clone_size: NA; v_call: TRBV6-6
cdr3_nt: TGTGCCAGCAGCACACAGGGGGAGTTTTATGGCTACACCTTC; cdr3_aa: CASSTQGEFYGYTF; j_call: TRBJ1-2; d_call: TRBD1; clone_size: NA; v_call: TRBV11-2
cdr3_nt: TGTGCCAGCGGTGGGAGGTCGGTAGATACGCAGTATTTT; cdr3_aa: CASGGRSVDTQYF; j_call: TRBJ2-3; d_call: NA; clone_size: few; v_call: TRBV5-5
cdr3_nt: TGTGCCTGGCACGGGGGGCCCTTGACAGATACGCAGTATTTT; cdr3_aa: CAWHGGPLTDTQYF; j_call: TRBJ2-3; d_call: NA; clone_size: NA; v_call: TRBV30
cdr3_nt: TGTGCCAGCAGCCAAACCGGGTCCCGTCTCGGTGAGCAGTTCTTC; cdr3_aa: CASSQTGSRLGEQFF; j_call: TRBJ2-1; d_call: NA; clone_size: NA; v_call: TRBV11-2
cdr3_nt: TGTGCCAGCAGCCAAGATCACGGGTATTCACCCCTCCACTTT; cdr3_aa: CASSQDHGYSPLHF; j_call: TRBJ1-6; d_call: NA; clone_size: NA; v_call: TRBV4-2
cdr3_nt: TGTGCCAGCAGGATCCGGGACAGGGGCTCCTACGAGCAGTACTTC; cdr3_aa: CASRIRDRGSYEQYF; j_call: TRBJ2-7; d_call: TRBD1; clone_size: NA; v_call: TRBV6-5
cdr3_nt: TGTGCCAGCTCACCCTCAGGGAGGACAGGGGGCGACTATGGCTACACCTTC; cdr3_aa: CASSPSGRTGGDYGYTF; j_call: TRBJ1-2; d_call: TRBD1; clone_size: NA; v_call: TRBV18
cdr3_nt: TGTGCCAGCAGCTTAGGCCGGGGGGTCTACGAGCAGTACTTC; cdr3_aa: CASSLGRGVYEQYF; j_call: TRBJ2-7; d_call: TRBD2; clone_size: NA; v_call: TRBV7-9
cdr3_nt: TGTGCCAGCAGCTCGGGACATTTGTCCCCTTATTCACCCCTCCACTTT; cdr3_aa: CASSSGHLSPYSPLHF; j_call: TRBJ1-6; d_call: NA; clone_size: NA; v_call: TRBV7-3
cdr3_nt: TGTGCCAGTAGTCGGACAGGCGGAGAAACCTATGGCTACACCTTC; cdr3_aa: CASSRTGGETYGYTF; j_call: TRBJ1-2; d_call: TRBD1; clone_size: NA; v_call: TRBV19
cdr3_nt: TGTGCCAGCACGAGTGATTACTATAACACCGGGGAGCTGTTTTTT; cdr3_aa: CASTSDYYNTGELFF; j_call: TRBJ2-2; d_call: NA; clone_size: many; v_call: TRBV9
cdr3_nt: TGTGCCAGCAGCTCGGACAGGGGTTCCTACAATGAGCAGTTCTTC; cdr3_aa: CASSSDRGSYNEQFF; j_call: TRBJ2-1; d_call: TRBD1; clone_size: NA; v_call: TRBV5-4
cdr3_nt: TGTGCCACCAGTGATGGGACAGGGGTCCCCGGGGAGCTGTTTTTT; cdr3_aa: CATSDGTGVPGELFF; j_call: TRBJ2-2; d_call: TRBD1; clone_size: few; v_call: TRBV24-1
cdr3_nt: TGTGCCAGTTCTCGACAGATCCAAGAGACCCAGTACTTC; cdr3_aa: CASSRQIQETQYF; j_call: TRBJ2-5; d_call: NA; clone_size: NA; v_call: TRBV19
cdr3_nt: TGTGCCAGCAGTTGGGAGCAGGGGTCCTACGAGCAGTACTTC; cdr3_aa: CASSWEQGSYEQYF; j_call: TRBJ2-7; d_call: NA; clone_size: NA; v_call: TRBV6-6
cdr3_nt: TGTGCCACCAGTGATGGGACAGAAAATCAGCCCCAGCATTTT; cdr3_aa: CATSDGTENQPQHF; j_call: TRBJ1-5; d_call: TRBD1; clone_size: once; v_call: TRBV24-1
cdr3_nt: TGTGCCAGCAGCCCAGTCAGGGGGCATTACTATGGCTACACCTTC; cdr3_aa: CASSPVRGHYYGYTF; j_call: TRBJ1-2; d_call: TRBD1; clone_size: NA; v_call: TRBV7-8
cdr3_nt: TGCGCCAGCAGCACGGGACAGGGGACCGTTAGCACAGATACGCAGTATTTT; cdr3_aa: CASSTGQGTVSTDTQYF; j_call: TRBJ2-3; d_call: TRBD1; clone_size: once; v_call: TRBV5-1
cdr3_nt: TGTGCCAGCAGCCTTACAGGGGATCGCGGCCTCGGCTCCGCAGATACGCAGTATTTT; cdr3_aa: CASSLTGDRGLGSADTQYF; j_call: TRBJ2-3; d_call: TRBD1; clone_size: NA; v_call: TRBV11-2
cdr3_nt: TGTGCCAGCAGTGAAGAAGGGACACACACCGGGGAGCTGTTTTTT; cdr3_aa: CASSEEGTHTGELFF; j_call: TRBJ2-2; d_call: NA; clone_size: NA; v_call: TRBV2
cdr3_nt: TGCGCCAGCAGCTTACGAGGGGGCAGCGGTTTTGGCTACACCTTC; cdr3_aa: CASSLRGGSGFGYTF; j_call: TRBJ1-2; d_call: TRBD1; clone_size: NA; v_call: TRBV5-1
cdr3_nt: TGTGCCAGCCGCTGGCTAAGCAGGGTAGGGGACAATGAGCAGTTCTTC; cdr3_aa: CASRWLSRVGDNEQFF; j_call: TRBJ2-1; d_call: NA; clone_size: NA; v_call: TRBV27